These 17 T cell receptor beta chains originate from one sample sequenced in a study of CD8 T cells in ankylosing spondylitis. One entry per CDR3 protein results from TCRdb running MiXCR on the 5' RACE reads. The table includes approximately 60,000 distinct CDR3 sequences, around 6.4% detected once. Material for sequencing was synovial fluid, either unsorted or a sorted T cell fraction (not recorded which). The receptors originated from a male donor with ankylosing spondylitis.

The chain carries TRBV19 and TRBJ2-1, with D possibly being TRBD2 (6 bases). Germline V lookup: CDR1 LNHDA, CDR2 SQIVND (reference sequence). The CDR3 consists of 14 residues. Trimming took off 7 bases at V and 10 bases at J, with 20 bases between the two ends. Here the CDR3 DNA reads TGTGCCAGTAAGGGGACGGGAGCCCAATGGGAGCAGTTCTTC. It yields the protein CASKGTGAQWEQFF.

The chain has TRBV9 and TRBJ2-5; tentative D call: TRBD2 (6 bases). The V and J ends lost 3 bases and 5 bases respectively, with 17 bases between them. Germline V gene data show CDR1 as SGDLS and CDR2 as YYNGEE. The CDR3 spans 15 residues. CDR3 protein: CASSAVAGSFETQYF. In DNA, the CDR3 is TGTGCCAGCAGCGCCGTAGCCGGGAGCTTTGAGACCCAGTACTTC.

This clonotype appeared a few times. The rearrangement joins TRBV30 to TRBJ1-2; D uncertain. Germline V gene lookup returns CDR1 GTSNPN and CDR2 SVGIG (reference sequence). V was shortened by 0 bases and J by 10 bases, with 12 bases between the two germline ends. CDR3 length: 12 residues. Here the CDR3 reads CAWSVQTGAYTF. As DNA, the CDR3 is TGTGCCTGGAGTGTACAAACCGGCGCCTACACCTTC.

This clonotype was recorded many times. The rearrangement links TRBV27 to TRBJ2-4; 7 nucleotides agree with TRBD2. Germline assignment: CDR1 MNHEY and CDR2 SMNVEV (reference sequence). The CDR3 has 14 amino acids. Trimming took 3 bases from V and 11 from J; bases not matched to a gene: 10. CDR3 nucleotide sequence: TGTGCCAGCAGTTTTACGGTTTCGGGAGGTCTTCAGTACTTC. Protein: CASSFTVSGGLQYF.

This clonotype showed up just a few times. The genes are TRBV20-1 and TRBJ1-1, with unresolved D. V lost 1 base and J lost 4, with 13 bases in between. Germline CDR1 is DFQATT and CDR2 is SNEGSKA (reference sequence). The CDR3 covers 14 residues. CDR3 DNA: TGCAGTGCTAGAGGGCTCGAGGGAACCACTGAAGCTTTCTTT. Its protein product is CSARGLEGTTEAFF.

This clonotype came up many times. The gene calls are TRBV24-1 and TRBJ2-1; 10 nucleotides line up with TRBD2. The V gene's germline CDR1 is KGHDR and CDR2 SFDVKD. The CDR3 extends over 16 amino acids. The V segment lost 2 bases and the J segment 0 bases; nucleotides outside the gene matches: 0. CDR3 region: CATSDSSGSSYNEQFF. The CDR3 DNA sequence: TGTGCCACCAGTGATTCTAGCGGGAGCTCCTACAATGAGCAGTTCTTC.

The sample holds many counts of this clonotype. The chain has TRBV12-3 or TRBV12-4 and TRBJ2-7, with TRBD1 matching over 11 bases. Unmatched junction bases numbered 1, after V lost 6 bases and J lost 3 bases. The CDR3 is 13 amino acids. CDR3: CASRGTGGYEQYF. For the CDR3, the DNA is TGTGCCAGCAGGGGGACAGGGGGCTACGAGCAGTACTTC.

This clonotype was seen a few times. The V and J genes are TRBV4-3 and TRBJ2-1, with TRBD1 as a possible D gene (7 bases). This CDR3 is 15 amino acids long. Trimming cost V 0 bases and J 10 bases, with 16 bases left between them. Germline lookup yields CDR1 LGHNA and CDR2 YSLEER. The CDR3 nucleotides read TGCGCCAGCAGCCAAGATCTTGGAGGGGACAGCGAGCAGTTCTTC. Translated, it gives CASSQDLGGDSEQFF.

This clonotype was counted between two and nine times. V usage is TRBV20-1 and J usage is TRBJ2-7; 12 bases align to TRBD2. The CDR3 runs 14 residues. Per germline, CDR1 DFQATT and CDR2 SNEGSKA (reference sequence). CDR3 protein: CSTKSGLAGYEQYF. In DNA, the CDR3 is TGCAGCACGAAGTCGGGACTAGCGGGCTACGAGCAGTACTTC.

This clonotype was seen ten or more times. The V gene is TRBV5-1, the J gene TRBJ2-7, with 9 positions matching TRBD2. V shed 7 bases, J shed 0 bases, and the junction held 5 bases outside the gene matches. The CDR3 length is 14 residues. CDR1 is SGHRS, CDR2 YFSETQ, per germline. Written as DNA, the CDR3 is TGCGCCAGCCGCCTAGCGGGAAACTCCTACGAGCAGTACTTC. Translating it yields CASRLAGNSYEQYF.

This clonotype was recorded at least ten times. The V gene is TRBV29-1, the J gene TRBJ1-1; possibly TRBD1 for D (6 bases). The CDR3 has 12 residues. V lost 4 bases, J lost 6 bases, and 12 bases lay in between. Germline V gene lookup returns CDR1 SQVTM and CDR2 ANQGSEA. Here the CDR3 reads CSVAGGGAEAFF. CDR3 in DNA: TGCAGCGTTGCGGGAGGGGGGGCTGAAGCTTTCTTT.

The sample holds many counts of this clonotype. This rearrangement joins TRBV2 to TRBJ2-2; no definite D call. The CDR3 extends over 12 amino acids. V shed 7 bases and J shed 8 bases, with 11 bases lying between them. Germline CDR1 reads SNHLY; CDR2 reads FYNNEI. This CDR3 is CASKTSGGELFF. CDR3 nucleotides: TGTGCCAGCAAGACCAGTGGGGGGGAGCTGTTTTTT.

This clonotype was counted at least ten times. The rearrangement joins TRBV7-6 to TRBJ2-1; D is ambiguous. The CDR3 totals 12 residues. Germline CDR1 reads SGHVS; CDR2 reads FNYEAQ. V dropped 5 bases and J dropped 3 bases, with 5 bases sitting between them. CDR3 DNA: TGTGCCAGCAGCCTCTACTACAATGAGCAGTTCTTC. This translates into CASSLYYNEQFF.

This clonotype has more than one count but fewer than ten. This rearrangement joins TRBV20-1 to TRBJ1-6; D is undetermined. This CDR3 spans 16 amino acids. Germline CDR1 is DFQATT and CDR2 is SNEGSKA (reference sequence). Trimming pared 7 bases from V and 3 bases from J, leaving 19 bases between. CDR3 nucleotides: TGCAGTGTCTTGGTTCGTGCAGAGGACTATAATTCACCCCTCCACTTT. Amino acids: CSVLVRAEDYNSPLHF.

This clonotype was recorded at least ten times. The gene calls are TRBV7-3 and TRBJ1-5; D is unresolved. Germline V lookup: CDR1 SGHTA, CDR2 FQGTGA. This CDR3 has 15 amino acids. V was pared by 5 bases and J by 5 bases, with 16 bases between. The CDR3 DNA reads TGTGCCAGCAGCCCGCAGGCGGGGTCGGATCAGCCCCAGCATTTT. The encoded protein is CASSPQAGSDQPQHF.

The rearrangement links TRBV12-3 or TRBV12-4 to TRBJ2-3, with D tentatively TRBD1 (6 bases). Trimming cost V 6 bases and J 4 bases, with 14 bases left between them. The CDR3 loop spans 14 amino acids. CDR3 DNA sequence: TGTGCCAGCAGAAAAGGGGGACACGCAGATACGCAGTATTTT. This gives the protein CASRKGGHADTQYF.

This clonotype has at least ten counts. The chain has TRBV14 and TRBJ1-1; 12 bases align to TRBD1. The germline gives CDR1 SGHDN, CDR2 FVKESK. Trimming removed 4 bases from V and 4 bases from J; junction bases left unmatched: 4. The CDR3 extends over 15 amino acids. Written as DNA, the CDR3 is TGTGCCAGCAGCCCAGGGACAGGGGGCACCACTGAAGCTTTCTTT. Amino acids: CASSPGTGGTTEAFF.